This T cell receptor beta chain appears in the sequencing data of a study of blood T cell repertoires in COVID-19. Whole-study context: COVID-19 samples collected from the United States, Italy and Spain covered acute and convalescent phases. In each case, the material was cDNA or gDNA derived from T cells, B-cell-depleted T cells, or PBMCs.

Unmatched junction bases numbered 5, after V lost 4 bases and J lost 5 bases. The CDR3 contains 16 residues. Germline CDR1 reads MNHEY; CDR2 reads SVGAGI. Authors' analysis steps: Reference gene primer amplification yielded estimated nucleated cell counts. Clones were sequenced by immunoSEQ multiplex PCR, and TCRdb holds only the in-frame ones, with some missing. V and J calls and clone size are those listed in that table; D and trimming were worked out from the DNA. The sample includes about 280,000 clones, roughly 85% of them seen just once. The sequence derives from a man aged 45-65 years with active or convalescent COVID-19. The sample taken for sequencing was peripheral blood. The V gene is TRBV6-5, the J gene TRBJ1-6, with 10 positions matching TRBD1. The CDR3 is CASSSGQGGNNSPLHF. The CDR3 nucleotides are TGTGCCAGCAGTTCCGGACAGGGGGGAAATAATTCACCCCTCCACTTT.